The 4 T cell receptor beta chains listed next were all sequenced from one sample in a study of metastatic and nonmetastatic thyroid tumors (dated by TCRdb to the early 2020s). The library was obtained by PCR. Sequencing was performed on an Illumina HiSeq 4000. The public reads were run again by TCRdb, first through fastp at Q25 and then through MiXCR, and only productive beta chains were kept. The sample data list around 40,000 clones, and about 15% of these were observed just once. Roughly 6% of the sample comes from the top ten. No treatment had been received by any patient before thyroid surgery. Source material: blood. The receptors originated from a male donor with papillary thyroid cancer or a benign thyroid nodule (not recorded which). Some clones in this sample may be carry-over from other donors' samples.

This clone was found many times. The chain employs TRBV19 and TRBJ2-1, with D possibly matching TRBD2 (7 bases). The germline V and J ends were trimmed by 5 bases and 16 bases, with 21 bases remaining between them. The CDR3 runs to 13 residues. Germline CDR1 reads LNHDA; CDR2 reads SQIVND (reference sequence). Here the CDR3 DNA reads TGTGCCAGTAGTTCCTTTGGGGGGGCGGGTTCCTTCTTC. It translates to CASSSFGGAGSFF.

In this sample, this clone turned up many times. The V call is TRBV11-3, the J call TRBJ1-6, with 8 positions matching TRBD1. This CDR3 spans 15 amino acids. V shed 3 bases and J 7 bases; nucleotides not matched to a gene: 5. Looked up from germline, CDR1 is SGHNT and CDR2 is YENEEA. Here the CDR3 reads CASSFGTGGNSPLHF. For the CDR3, the DNA is TGTGCCAGCAGCTTTGGGACAGGTGGGAATTCACCCCTCCACTTT.

The chain uses TRBV20-1 and TRBJ1-2; D gene ambiguous. CDR1 DFQATT and CDR2 SNEGSKA come from the germline V gene (reference sequence). This CDR3 is 13 amino acids long. V lost 3 bases and J lost 5, with 13 bases in between. The CDR3 DNA is TGCAGTGCTAGTTTTTTAAAACAGTATGGCTACACCTTC. Its translation: CSASFLKQYGYTF.

This clone was seen many times. The CDR3 region has the DNA TGTGCCAGCAGCCGTTTTCTCAACATGAACACTGAAGCTTTCTTT. This encodes CASSRFLNMNTEAFF. This sequence joins TRBV5-8 and TRBJ1-1; the D is unclear. Germline V gene sequence: CDR1 SGHTS, CDR2 YDEGEE. The CDR3 sequence is 15 residues long. The V gene lost 4 bases and the J gene lost 0 bases, with 13 bases spanning the gap. Based on the CDR3 plus reference TRBV5-8 and TRBJ1-1, the full variable domain is EAGVTQSPTHLIKTRGQQATLRCSPISGHTSVYWYQQALGLGLQFLLWYDEGEERNRGNFPPRFSGRQFPNYSSELNVNALELEDSALYLCASSRFLNMNTEAFFGQGTRLTVV.